These T cell receptor beta chains were read from a single sample in a study of response to subunit inactivated influenza vaccine. MiXCR, applied by TCRdb to the RT-PCR reads, yields one record per CDR3 protein. The table includes approximately 700,000 distinct CDR3 sequences, approximately 14% detected once. Sequenced material: PBMCs from blood, taken 11 to 12 days after vaccination. The receptor set was obtained from a man aged 50 to 60 who received an inactivated influenza vaccine. Each CDR3 is given with its conserved first and last residue. Fields, in order: J gene, V gene, D gene, clone size, CDR3 DNA, CDR3 protein. The D gene is left open where the match is weak. The listing skips clone size in some rows; elsewhere it reads once, few, many or a size class.

TRBJ1-5 | TRBV5-4 | NA | NA | TGTGCCAGCAGCATAACCGCCGGGGGGGCAAGCAATCAGCCCCAGCATTTT | CASSITAGGASNQPQHF
TRBJ1-4 | TRBV7-9 | NA | few | TGTGCCAGCAGCCCCAGGAATGAAAAACTGTTTTTT | CASSPRNEKLFF
TRBJ1-6 | TRBV10-3 | TRBD1 | NA | TGTGCCATCGGAGTGGACAGGGGGCGAGCCGGCTCCTATAATTCACCCCTCCACTTT | CAIGVDRGRAGSYNSPLHF
TRBJ2-3 | TRBV2 | NA | NA | TGTGCCAGCAGTGAAAGGGTCGGGGCAGATACGCAGTATTTT | CASSERVGADTQYF
TRBJ2-3 | TRBV5-4 | TRBD1 | NA | TGTGCCAGCAGCAAGGACAGGGTCTACACAGATACGCAGTATTTT | CASSKDRVYTDTQYF
TRBJ2-1 | TRBV7-2 | NA | many | TGTGCCAGCAGCTTCGCACTCCTCCTTAGTAGCTGGTCCTACAATGAGCAGTTCTTC | CASSFALLLSSWSYNEQFF
TRBJ2-2 | TRBV25-1 | NA | many | TGTGCCAGCAGTGAATATGTGTGGGGCACCGGGGAGCTGTTTTTT | CASSEYVWGTGELFF
TRBJ2-1 | TRBV12-3/TRBV12-4 | NA | NA | TGTGCCAGCAGCCGCGGGACAGCCTACAATGAGCAGTTCTTC | CASSRGTAYNEQFF
TRBJ2-7 | TRBV29-1 | TRBD1 | few | TGCAGCGCCGAGGGGACAGGGCGCTACGAGCAGTACTTC | CSAEGTGRYEQYF
TRBJ2-1 | TRBV7-9 | NA | many | TGTGCCAGCAGCTTAGCTCAGGGAGTGTTCTACAATGAGCAGTTCTTC | CASSLAQGVFYNEQFF
TRBJ1-6 | TRBV5-1 | NA | few | TGCGCCAGCAGCTTGGCGTCCCATAATTCACCCCTCCACTTT | CASSLASHNSPLHF
TRBJ2-1 | TRBV6-2/TRBV6-3 | NA | NA | TGTGCCAGCAGTTTTCGATCTACCCACCCCCCAAACAATGAGCAGTTCTTC | CASSFRSTHPPNNEQFF
TRBJ2-5 | TRBV29-1 | TRBD1 | NA | TGCAGCGTCACAGGACAGGGTAATATTGTGGAGACCCAGTACTTC | CSVTGQGNIVETQYF
TRBJ1-2 | TRBV6-5 | NA | NA | TGTGCCAGCAGTTCACCTAAGGGGAGAGGCTACACCTTC | CASSSPKGRGYTF
TRBJ2-7 | TRBV2 | NA | NA | TGTGCCAGCGGGGAGTACGAGCAGTACTTC | CASGEYEQYF
TRBJ1-1 | TRBV5-5 | NA | NA | TGTGCCAGCAGATGGCCGGGGGCCGTGGATGCTGAAGCTTTCTTT | CASRWPGAVDAEAFF
TRBJ2-1 | TRBV7-2 | NA | few | TGTGCCAGCAGCTTAGTGGCCAGTGGGGACAATGAGCAGTTCTTC | CASSLVASGDNEQFF
TRBJ2-3 | TRBV6-1 | NA | few | TGTGCCAGCAGTCGAGGGGGAAGCACAGATACGCAGTATTTT | CASSRGGSTDTQYF
TRBJ1-4 | TRBV6-5 | NA | few | TGTGCCAGCAGTTACAACGGGGGCGGTGAAAAACTGTTTTTT | CASSYNGGGEKLFF
TRBJ1-4 | TRBV6-1 | NA | NA | TGTGCCAGCAGTGAAAAGACAACAGTTAATGAAAAACTGTTTTTT | CASSEKTTVNEKLFF
TRBJ2-5 | TRBV18 | NA | many | TGTGCCAGCTCACCATCCGGAGAGACCCAGTACTTC | CASSPSGETQYF
TRBJ2-7 | TRBV29-1 | NA | NA | TGCAGCGGTATAGTAGGAGGGAGAAGGTCCTACGAGCAGTACTTC | CSGIVGGRRSYEQYF
TRBJ2-5 | TRBV6-1 | TRBD2 | many | TGTGCCAGCAGTGAGGGACTAGCGGGGCCCCAAGAGACCCAGTACTTC | CASSEGLAGPQETQYF
TRBJ2-3 | TRBV27 | NA | NA | TGTGCCAGCAGCAAGGTGGTGACTAGCACAGATACGCAGTATTTT | CASSKVVTSTDTQYF
TRBJ2-1 | TRBV7-9 | TRBD2 | few | TGTGCCAGCAGCTTCGCGCTAGCGGGGGGTCGGTTCTTC | CASSFALAGGRFF
TRBJ1-4 | TRBV20-1 | NA | NA | TGCAGTGCTCGCCTTGGGGACAAAGAAAAACTGTTTTTT | CSARLGDKEKLFF
TRBJ2-1 | TRBV12-3/TRBV12-4 | TRBD2 | many | TGTGCCAGCAGAGGAGGAGCGGGAGCCTACAATGAGCAGTTCTTC | CASRGGAGAYNEQFF
TRBJ2-7 | TRBV7-2 | TRBD1 | few | TGTGCCAGCAGTATGACAGGGGGCTGGGAGCAGTACTTC | CASSMTGGWEQYF
TRBJ2-7 | TRBV20-1 | NA | few | TGCAGTGCTAGAGATTTGGCCCGAGGCAACGAGCAGTACTTC | CSARDLARGNEQYF
TRBJ2-1 | TRBV29-1 | NA | many | TGCAGCGGGGGCATTTCTGGAGACAATGAGCAGTTCTTC | CSGGISGDNEQFF
TRBJ1-4 | TRBV27 | NA | many | TGTGCCAGCGGGGGCGACAGCACTAATGAAAAACTGTTTTTT | CASGGDSTNEKLFF
TRBJ2-3 | TRBV7-2 | NA | few | TGTGCCAGCAGCTTAAATAGGGGGGCAGATACGCAGTATTTT | CASSLNRGADTQYF
TRBJ2-1 | TRBV5-1 | NA | NA | TGCGCCAGCAGCTTAAGGCCTAGTGACAATGAGCAGTTCTTC | CASSLRPSDNEQFF
TRBJ1-6 | TRBV2 | NA | NA | TGTGCCAGCAGTGAAGCCCGGATCACTAATTCACCCCTCCACTTT | CASSEARITNSPLHF
TRBJ2-1 | TRBV7-2 | TRBD1 | NA | TGTGCCAGCAGCTTACCGAGGGACAGAGACAATGAGCAGTTCTTC | CASSLPRDRDNEQFF
TRBJ2-1 | TRBV27 | TRBD2 | few | TGTGCCAGCAGTTTATTGGCGGGAGGGCCAAGTAATTACAATGAGCAGTTCTTC | CASSLLAGGPSNYNEQFF
TRBJ2-7 | TRBV9 | NA | NA | TGTGCCAGCAGCCTGTCGACTAGTCCGTTCGAGCAGTACTTC | CASSLSTSPFEQYF
TRBJ2-1 | TRBV7-8 | TRBD2 | NA | TGTGCCAGCAGCCCACGGCTTCTAGCGGGATTCAGTGAGCAGTTCTTC | CASSPRLLAGFSEQFF
TRBJ2-7 | TRBV30 | NA | NA | TGTGCCTGGAGGGGCCGAGCCTACGAGCAGTACTTC | CAWRGRAYEQYF
TRBJ2-1 | TRBV4-2 | TRBD2 | few | TGTGCCAGCAGCCCACCTAGCGGGAGTAATTTCGCTGAGCAGTTCTTC | CASSPPSGSNFAEQFF
TRBJ2-3 | TRBV10-1 | NA | many | TGCGCCAGCAGTGAGAGGACAGCTAGCACAGATACGCAGTATTTT | CASSERTASTDTQYF
TRBJ2-5 | TRBV12-3/TRBV12-4 | TRBD2 | NA | TGTGCCAGCCGACGGGGGACTAGCAGGGAGACCCAGTACTTC | CASRRGTSRETQYF
TRBJ1-2 | TRBV7-2 | TRBD1 | few | TGTGCCAGCAGCTTATTGGGACAGGGGCCTTCCTATGGCTACACCTTC | CASSLLGQGPSYGYTF
TRBJ2-1 | TRBV6-5 | TRBD2 | NA | TGTGCCAGCAGTTACTCGGTATCTAGCGGGGGAGCATACAATGAGCAGTTCTTC | CASSYSVSSGGAYNEQFF
TRBJ2-5 | TRBV5-1 | TRBD1 | many | TGCGCCAGCAGCCCCGGGACAGCCTTCCAAGAGACCCAGTACTTC | CASSPGTAFQETQYF
TRBJ1-4 | TRBV7-2 | NA | many | TGTGCCAGCAGCTTAGTGTTCCGGGGAGGGGGGGAAAAACTGTTTTTT | CASSLVFRGGGEKLFF
TRBJ2-2 | TRBV29-1 | TRBD2 | NA | TGCAGCGCTTCGGGGGGACGGCACCTAACGAACACCGGGGAGCTGTTTTTT | CSASGGRHLTNTGELFF
TRBJ1-1 | TRBV4-2 | NA | NA | TGTGCCAGCAGCCAGAACAGGGCCAATACTGAAGCTTTCTTT | CASSQNRANTEAFF
TRBJ2-1 | TRBV6-2/TRBV6-3 | NA | few | TGTGCCAGCAGTTACTACCCTACGGTGGGTTTTCGTTCGAATGAGCAGTTCTTC | CASSYYPTVGFRSNEQFF
TRBJ1-5 | TRBV27 | NA | few | TGTGCCAGCGGGCGAAGGGAGCCCCAGCATTTT | CASGRREPQHF
TRBJ2-7 | TRBV28 | NA | few | TGTGCCAGCAGTTTACAGGGCACCGAGCAGTACTTC | CASSLQGTEQYF
TRBJ2-2 | TRBV7-2 | NA | NA | TGTGCCAGCAGCTTTCCGGGCTGGCCCGGGGAGCTGTTTTTT | CASSFPGWPGELFF
TRBJ2-1 | TRBV7-9 | NA | many | TGTGCCAGCAGCTCCTCTGGGGGCAATGAGCAGTTCTTC | CASSSSGGNEQFF